A single sample is the source of the 22 T cell receptor beta chains below, sequenced in a study of blood T cell repertoires in COVID-19. Assay used: immunoSEQ multiplex PCR; TCRdb lists only in-frame clones, some missing. The sample lists 430,000 or so clones; approximately 91% were seen once. Sequenced input: PBMCs or T cells enriched from blood (not recorded which). Every receptor here comes from a woman between 18 and 29 years old who had been exposed to COVID-19.

This chain connects TRBV3-1 (or the pseudogene TRBV3-2) to TRBJ2-2, with a possible D match to TRBD1 (5 bases). Trimming removed 0 bases from V and 1 base from J, with 15 bases in between. Germline V lookup: CDR1 LGHDT, CDR2 YNNKEL (reference sequence). The CDR3 loop spans 18 amino acids. CDR3 in DNA: TGTGCCAGCAGCCAAGAGAGCCTCGCAGGGCTGAACACCGGGGAGCTGTTTTTT. It specifies CASSQESLAGLNTGELFF.

The rearrangement links TRBV13 to TRBJ1-2; 8 bases are a match to TRBD1. CDR1 PRHDT and CDR2 FYEKMQ come from the germline V gene (reference sequence). Losses at the gene ends were 4 bases for V and 6 bases for J; bases not matched to a gene: 13. This CDR3 is built from 16 residues. This CDR3 is CASSSPGQGALDGYTF. CDR3 DNA: TGTGCCAGCAGCTCCCCGGGTCAGGGGGCTTTGGATGGCTACACCTTC.

This chain connects TRBV5-1 to TRBJ1-5; the D gene is possibly TRBD1 (5 bases). The CDR3 contains 14 residues. CDR1 is SGHRS and CDR2 is YFSETQ in the germline V gene. V lost 0 bases and J 6 bases, leaving 10 bases between the germline ends. The CDR3 coding sequence is TGCGCCAGCAGCTTGGAGGGGCAGGGTCAGCCCCAGCATTTT. As protein: CASSLEGQGQPQHF.

The chain couples TRBV7-2 to TRBJ1-1; 10 nucleotides line up with TRBD1. The CDR3 is made up of 16 amino acids. The V segment lost 0 bases and the J segment 2 bases; nucleotides outside the gene matches: 3. The V gene's germline CDR1 is SGHTA and CDR2 FQGNSA. DNA for the CDR3: TGTGCCAGCAGCTTAGCGCGGACAGGGGGAAACACTGAAGCTTTCTTT. It specifies CASSLARTGGNTEAFF.

This chain joins TRBV6-5 and TRBJ1-2; 11 bases are a match to TRBD1. The CDR3 is 14 residues long. The trim removed 6 bases at V and 4 bases at J, leaving 4 bases unmatched. CDR1 and CDR2 (germline): MNHEY, SVGAGI. This CDR3 is CASRSGQGAYGYTF. The DNA of the CDR3 is TGTGCCAGCAGAAGCGGACAGGGGGCCTATGGCTACACCTTC.

The chain recombines TRBV7-9 with TRBJ2-7; 8 nucleotides align to TRBD2. CDR1 and CDR2 from the germline V gene are SEHNR and FQNEAQ (reference sequence). V trimming: 1 base; J trimming: 13 bases; junction bases outside the gene matches: 9. CDR3 length equals 13 residues. In DNA, the CDR3 is TGTGCCAGCAGCTTAGACGCCCAGCGGGGGCAATACTTC. It encodes CASSLDAQRGQYF.

The chain links TRBV7-9 to TRBJ1-2, with TRBD1 as a possible D gene (6 bases). The V end lost 6 bases, the J end lost 3 bases, and 14 bases lay between the germline ends. The V gene's germline CDR1 is SEHNR and CDR2 FQNEAQ (reference sequence). This CDR3 comprises 14 residues. This chain's CDR3 is CASRHRALDYGYTF. CDR3 nucleotides: TGTGCCAGCAGGCACAGGGCCCTGGACTATGGCTACACCTTC.

The V gene is TRBV3-1 (or the pseudogene TRBV3-2), the J gene TRBJ2-7; 12 bases are shared with TRBD2. Per the germline V gene, CDR1 is LGHDT and CDR2 is YNNKEL (reference sequence). This CDR3 spans 13 amino acids. Trimming at V came to 1 base and at J to 9 bases, leaving 1 base not matched to a gene. This CDR3 is CASSQVTSGRQYF. Here the CDR3 DNA reads TGTGCCAGCAGCCAAGTGACTAGCGGGAGGCAGTACTTC.

This clone was detected once. Other DNA sequences within the sample encode an identical CDR3. The chain is built from TRBV18 and TRBJ1-5; TRBD1 matches 7 bases. This CDR3 has 14 amino acids. Germline CDR1 KGHSH, CDR2 LQKENI. V dropped 2 bases and J dropped 3; count of bases not matched to a gene: 1. CDR3: CASSPGQANQPQHF. The DNA of the CDR3 is TGTGCCAGCTCACCAGGACAGGCCAATCAGCCCCAGCATTTT.

The table lists this clone with a count of one. The CDR3 DNA is TGCGCCAGCAGCCAAGAGGGACAGGGCAATGGCTACACCTTC. Its protein product is CASSQEGQGNGYTF. The chain couples TRBV4-1 to TRBJ1-2, with 9 bases lining up with TRBD1. The V gene's germline CDR1 is MGHRA and CDR2 YSYEKL. The CDR3 runs 14 residues. V shed 0 bases and J 6 bases; nucleotides not matched to a gene: 2.

This clone was counted between two and nine times. The chain recombines TRBV29-1 with TRBJ2-5, with 11 positions matching TRBD1. Germline V lookup: CDR1 SQVTM, CDR2 ANQGSEA. CDR3 size: 15 residues. The V gene end was trimmed by 3 bases and the J gene end by 5 bases; junction bases not matched to a gene: 8. CDR3 sequence (DNA): TGCAGCGTTGATGGGACAGGGGGGTTAGGGGAGACCCAGTACTTC. This translates into CSVDGTGGLGETQYF.

The genes are TRBV6-5 and TRBJ2-1; 9 nucleotides match TRBD1. CDR1 and CDR2 from the germline V gene are MNHEY and SVGAGI. Trimming took 7 bases from V and 10 from J; bases not matched to a gene: 5. The CDR3 has 12 amino acids. Here the CDR3 DNA reads TGTGCCAGCACGACAGGGGGGAAAGAGCAGTTCTTC. This codes for CASTTGGKEQFF.

The J gene is TRBJ1-5, the V gene TRBV19; a possible D gene is TRBD1 (5 bases). CDR1 and CDR2 from the germline V gene are LNHDA and SQIVND (reference sequence). The CDR3 is 15 amino acids. V was cut by 7 bases and J by 1 base, with 14 bases left in between. CDR3 sequence: CASKGHQESNQPQHF. CDR3 nucleotides: TGTGCCAGTAAGGGGCACCAAGAAAGCAATCAGCCCCAGCATTTT.

V usage is TRBV19 and J usage is TRBJ2-2; TRBD1 matches at 8 bases. The junction had 16 bases not matched to a gene; V was cut back by 6 bases and J by 4 bases. CDR3 length: 18 residues. CDR1 LNHDA and CDR2 SQIVND come from the germline V gene (reference sequence). The CDR3 DNA is TGTGCCAGTAGCCAAAAACTAGGACAGGGTCGGGGCACCGGGGAGCTGTTTTTT. It translates to CASSQKLGQGRGTGELFF.

The chain links TRBV30 to TRBJ2-3; 9 bases are shared with TRBD2. This CDR3 is built from 14 residues. J was trimmed by 2 bases and V by 4 bases; bases with no gene match: 4. Germline lookup yields CDR1 GTSNPN and CDR2 SVGIG (reference sequence). The CDR3 here is CAWTVAGATDTQYF. The CDR3 region has the DNA TGTGCCTGGACAGTAGCGGGGGCCACAGATACGCAGTATTTT.

This clone was recorded only once. The chain joins TRBV4-2 to TRBJ1-4, with D possibly TRBD1 on 6 matching bases. Trimming pared 0 bases from V and 7 bases from J, leaving 21 bases between. The CDR3 loop spans 18 amino acids. CDR1 LGHNA and CDR2 YNFKEQ come from the germline V gene. The CDR3 DNA reads TGTGCCAGCAGCCAAGACAAGGGGACAAGGGCCCGCGGTGAAAAACTGTTTTTT. Translation: CASSQDKGTRARGEKLFF.

The chain carries TRBV28 and TRBJ1-5; 7 bases align to TRBD1. The V gene's germline CDR1 is MDHEN and CDR2 SYDVKM. J lost 6 bases, V lost 5 bases, and 10 bases had no gene match. The CDR3 runs 15 residues. As DNA, the CDR3 is TGTGCCAGCAGTCAAAGGGGGCGGGTCGGTCAGCCCCAGCATTTT. Encoded protein: CASSQRGRVGQPQHF. The variable domain in full, completed from reference TRBV28 and TRBJ1-5, reads DVKVTQSSRYLVKRTGEKVFLECVQDMDHENMFWYRQDPGLGLRLIYFSYDVKMKEKGDIPEGYSVSREKKERFSLILESASTNQTSMYLCASSQRGRVGQPQHFGDGTRLSIL.

CDR3 in amino acids: CASSLEGGGQETQYF. DNA for the CDR3: TGTGCCAGTAGTTTGGAGGGTGGAGGGCAAGAGACCCAGTACTTC. The V gene is TRBV19, the J gene TRBJ2-5; possible D gene TRBD2, 6 bases. CDR1 is LNHDA and CDR2 is SQIVND in the germline V gene (reference sequence). V lost 5 bases, J lost 2 bases, and 15 bases lay in between. The CDR3 has 15 residues.

This clone was detected once. The rearrangement links TRBV7-2 to TRBJ1-2; possible D gene TRBD1, 5 bases. Trimming pared 5 bases from V and 5 bases from J, leaving 12 bases between. The germline gives CDR1 SGHTA, CDR2 FQGNSA. The CDR3 has 13 residues. CDR3 protein: CASSPGHAYGYTF. In DNA form, the CDR3 reads TGTGCCAGCAGCCCTGGACATGCATATGGCTACACCTTC.

The chain combines TRBV18 with TRBJ1-2; 11 bases fit TRBD1. Germline CDR1 and CDR2: KGHSH and LQKENI. CDR3 length: 14 amino acids. V lost 5 bases and J lost 4; bases outside the gene matches: 3. For the CDR3, the DNA is TGTGCCAGCTCAACCGGACAGGGGGCCTATGGCTACACCTTC. This codes for CASSTGQGAYGYTF.

V usage is TRBV5-1 and J usage is TRBJ1-6; the D gene is possibly TRBD1 (6 bases). The CDR3 loop spans 14 amino acids. From germline, CDR1 is SGHRS and CDR2 YFSETQ. V gave up 0 bases and J gave up 5 bases, with 6 bases separating them. CDR3 loop: CASSLDRDNSPLHF. CDR3 bases: TGCGCCAGCAGCTTGGACAGGGATAATTCACCCCTCCACTTT.

The chain has TRBV20-1 and TRBJ1-5; no firm D call. Trimming shortened V by 6 bases and J by 1 base, and 16 bases separated the two germline ends. This CDR3 comprises 15 residues. CDR1 and CDR2 (germline): DFQATT, SNEGSKA (reference sequence). CDR3 in DNA: TGCAGTGCGAGTACAGAACCTTTAAGCAATCAGCCCCAGCATTTT. Translation gives CSASTEPLSNQPQHF.